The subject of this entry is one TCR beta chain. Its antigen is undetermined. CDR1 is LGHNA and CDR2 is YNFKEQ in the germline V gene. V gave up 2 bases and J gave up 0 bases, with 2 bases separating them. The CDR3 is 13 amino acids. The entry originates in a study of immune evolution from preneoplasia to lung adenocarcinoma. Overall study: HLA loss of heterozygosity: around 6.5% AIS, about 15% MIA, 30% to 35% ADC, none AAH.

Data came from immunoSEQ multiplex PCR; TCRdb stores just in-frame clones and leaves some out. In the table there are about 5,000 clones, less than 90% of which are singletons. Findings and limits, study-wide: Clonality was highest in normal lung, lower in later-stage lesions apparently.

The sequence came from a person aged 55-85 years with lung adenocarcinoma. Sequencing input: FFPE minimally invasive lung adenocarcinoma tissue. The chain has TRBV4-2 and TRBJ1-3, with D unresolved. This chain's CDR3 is CASSQYSGNTIYF. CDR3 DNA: TGTGCCAGCAGCCAATACTCTGGAAACACCATATATTTT.